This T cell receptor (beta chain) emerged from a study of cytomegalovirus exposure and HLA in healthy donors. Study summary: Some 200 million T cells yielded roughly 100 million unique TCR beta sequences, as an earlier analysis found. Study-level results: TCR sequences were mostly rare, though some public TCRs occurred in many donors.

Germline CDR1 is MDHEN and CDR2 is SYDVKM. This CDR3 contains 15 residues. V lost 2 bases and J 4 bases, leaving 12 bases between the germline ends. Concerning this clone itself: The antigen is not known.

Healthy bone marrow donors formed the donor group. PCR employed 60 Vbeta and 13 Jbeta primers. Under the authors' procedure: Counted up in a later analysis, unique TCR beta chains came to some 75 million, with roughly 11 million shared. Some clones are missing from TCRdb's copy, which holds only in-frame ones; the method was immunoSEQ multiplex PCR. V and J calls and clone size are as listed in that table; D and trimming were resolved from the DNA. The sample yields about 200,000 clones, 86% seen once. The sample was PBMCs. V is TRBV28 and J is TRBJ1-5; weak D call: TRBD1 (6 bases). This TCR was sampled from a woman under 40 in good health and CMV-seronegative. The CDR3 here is CASSLGGRPNQPQHF. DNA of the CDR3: TGTGCCAGCAGTTTAGGGGGCCGGCCTAATCAGCCCCAGCATTTT. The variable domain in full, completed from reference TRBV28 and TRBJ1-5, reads DVKVTQSSRYLVKRTGEKVFLECVQDMDHENMFWYRQDPGLGLRLIYFSYDVKMKEKGDIPEGYSVSREKKERFSLILESASTNQTSMYLCASSLGGRPNQPQHFGDGTRLSIL.